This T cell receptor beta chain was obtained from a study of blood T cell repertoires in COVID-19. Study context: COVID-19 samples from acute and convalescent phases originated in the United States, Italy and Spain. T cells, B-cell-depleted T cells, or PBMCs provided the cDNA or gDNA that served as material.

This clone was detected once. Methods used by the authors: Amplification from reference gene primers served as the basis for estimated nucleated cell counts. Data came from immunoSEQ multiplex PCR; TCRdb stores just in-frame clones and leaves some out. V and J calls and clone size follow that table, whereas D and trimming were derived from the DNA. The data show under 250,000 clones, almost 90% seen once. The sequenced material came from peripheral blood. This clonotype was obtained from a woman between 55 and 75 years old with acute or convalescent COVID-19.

In DNA form, the CDR3 reads TGCGCCACCACCTCTGTTGTGGGGCAGTACTATGGCTACACCTTC. Its protein product is CATTSVVGQYYGYTF. The chain links TRBV4-1 to TRBJ1-2, with D possibly being TRBD1 (5 bases). Germline V lookup: CDR1 MGHRA, CDR2 YSYEKL. The CDR3 spans 15 residues. The V and J ends lost 10 bases and 3 bases respectively, with 21 bases between them.